This T cell receptor (beta chain) originates from a study of cytomegalovirus exposure and HLA in healthy donors. Study conclusions and caveats: Productive status was seen about 90% or about 30% of the time for most TCR beta V segments in an earlier analysis.

Germline V gives CDR1 SGHRS, CDR2 YFSETQ. Between the trimmed V and J ends, which lost 4 bases and 8 bases, there was a span of 15 bases. The CDR3 is made up of 13 amino acids. Details on this clone: Its antigen is still unknown.

60 Vbeta and 13 Jbeta primers were used in PCR. Repertoires were generated with immunoSEQ multiplex PCR, while TCRdb's copy carries only in-frame clones and drops some. The sample carries 130,000 or so clones, about 8.6% recorded once. The sequenced sample consisted of PBMCs. The chain uses TRBV5-1 and TRBJ1-2; D is uncertain. The source of this sequence is a woman between 35 and 50 years old in good health and CMV-seropositive. DNA for the CDR3: TGCGCCAGCAGCCCTGATTGGGCTTCCGGCTACACCTTC. Amino acid sequence: CASSPDWASGYTF.